In its sample, the clone carrying this T cell receptor beta chain was seen a few times. The antigen remains undetermined. This sample stems from a study of cytomegalovirus exposure and HLA in healthy donors. Study-wide results and caveats: As a later analysis showed, a missense DCLRE1C variant was linked to trimming of TCR beta V- and J-genes. Most TCRs appeared rarely, but some public TCRs recurred in many donors. Reported performance of the classifier showed diagnosis of cytomegalovirus status with high specificity and sensitivity. The authors reported that TCR beta sequences could predict HLA-A and HLA-B alleles. These predictions were accurate for most subjects in the first cohort.

The CDR3 totals 16 residues. Trimming pared 3 bases from V and 1 base from J, leaving 15 bases between. Germline CDR1 is LGHNA and CDR2 is YSLEER. The primer mix had 60 Vbeta and 13 Jbeta primers. Measured with immunoSEQ multiplex PCR; TCRdb has only the in-frame clones, and not every one. Seen here are about 170,000 clones, 65% to 85% observed once, and the top ten hold around 3%. The sequence was collected from a woman between 50 and 59 years old in good health and CMV-seropositive. Material for sequencing was PBMCs. This chain connects TRBV4-3 to TRBJ1-2, with D possibly TRBD1 on 6 matching bases. CDR3 nucleotide sequence: TGCGCCAGCAGCCATTATCGACAGGTCCTTAACTATGGCTACACCTTC. This sequence encodes CASSHYRQVLNYGYTF.